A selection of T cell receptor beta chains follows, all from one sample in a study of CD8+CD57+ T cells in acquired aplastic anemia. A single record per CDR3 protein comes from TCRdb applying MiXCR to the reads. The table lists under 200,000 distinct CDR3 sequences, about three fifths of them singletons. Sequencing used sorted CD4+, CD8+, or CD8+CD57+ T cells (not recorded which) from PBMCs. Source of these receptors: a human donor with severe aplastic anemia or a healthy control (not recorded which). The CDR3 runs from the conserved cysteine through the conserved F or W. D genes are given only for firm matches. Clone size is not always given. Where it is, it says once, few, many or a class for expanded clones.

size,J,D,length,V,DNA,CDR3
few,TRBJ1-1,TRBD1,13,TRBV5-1,TGCGCCAGCAGCTTCGGACAGGGGGCTGAAGCTTTCTTT,CASSFGQGAEAFF
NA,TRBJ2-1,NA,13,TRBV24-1,TGTGCCACCAGTAGGGGCAACTGCAATGAGCAGTTCTTC,CATSRGNCNEQFF
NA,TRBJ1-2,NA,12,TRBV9,TGCGCCAGCAGCTTAGAAGAGTCTGGCTACACCTTC,CASSLEESGYTF
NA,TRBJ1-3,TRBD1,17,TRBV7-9,TGTGCCAGCAGCTTGAGGGACAGGGGGCTTGGTGGAAACACCATATATTTT,CASSLRDRGLGGNTIYF
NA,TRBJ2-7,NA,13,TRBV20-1,TGCAGTTTATCGCAGGGTGGTTCCTACGAGCAGTACTTC,CSLSQGGSYEQYF
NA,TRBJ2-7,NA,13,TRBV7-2,TGTGCCAGCAGCTTAGTTCAGGGCCGCGAGCAGTACTTC,CASSLVQGREQYF
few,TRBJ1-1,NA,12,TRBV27,TGTGCCAGCAGTTTCCCAGGGGCCAAAGCTTTCTTT,CASSFPGAKAFF
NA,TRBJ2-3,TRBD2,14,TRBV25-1,TGTGCCAGCTCATTAGCGGGAGGACAACCTACGCAGTATTTT,CASSLAGGQPTQYF
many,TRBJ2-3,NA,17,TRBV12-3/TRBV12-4,TGTGCCAGCAAACCTAGCGAAGCCCAGCGGCTTACAGATACGCAGTATTTT,CASKPSEAQRLTDTQYF
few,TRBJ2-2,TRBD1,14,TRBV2,TGTGCCAGCACCCCCGGGACAGGGTTCGGGGAGCTGTTTTTT,CASTPGTGFGELFF
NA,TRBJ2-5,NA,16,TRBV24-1,TGTGCCACCAGTGATCCCCGGTCAGGGATTGGAGAGACCCAGTACTTC,CATSDPRSGIGETQYF
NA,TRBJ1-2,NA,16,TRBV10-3,TGTGCCAGCAGTTACCCGACAGACCTCACTAACTATGGCTACACCTTC,CASSYPTDLTNYGYTF
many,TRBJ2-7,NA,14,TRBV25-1,TGTGCCAGCGTTGAGGGGGGAAGGTTCTACGAGCAGTACTTC,CASVEGGRFYEQYF
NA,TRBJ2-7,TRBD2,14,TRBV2,TGTGCCAGCAGTGGAACTAGCGGGAGATACGAGCAGTACTTC,CASSGTSGRYEQYF
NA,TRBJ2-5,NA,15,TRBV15,TGTGCCACCAGCAGAGTCCAAGGAGGGCGGGAGACCCAGTACTTC,CATSRVQGGRETQYF
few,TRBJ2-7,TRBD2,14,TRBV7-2,TGTGCCAGCAGCCCTGGGACTAGCGGGATCGAGCAGTACTTC,CASSPGTSGIEQYF
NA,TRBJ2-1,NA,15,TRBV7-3,TGTGCCAGCAGCTTAACGGGGGGTTTCGACAATGAGCAGTTCTTC,CASSLTGGFDNEQFF
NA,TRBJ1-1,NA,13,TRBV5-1,TGCGCCAGCAGCCCTGGAGGCGCCACTGAAGCTTTCTTT,CASSPGGATEAFF
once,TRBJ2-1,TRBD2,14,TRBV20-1,TGCAGTGCTGGGGGCGGGAGGACCTACAATGAGCAGTTCTTC,CSAGGGRTYNEQFF
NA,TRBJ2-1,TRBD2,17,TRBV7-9,TGTGCCAGCAGCCCTAGGCTCCTTAGCGGGGGGGCTAATGAGCAGTTCTTC,CASSPRLLSGGANEQFF
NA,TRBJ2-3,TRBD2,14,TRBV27,TGTGCCAGCCGCCGGGGAGGGGTCACAGATACGCAGTATTTT,CASRRGGVTDTQYF
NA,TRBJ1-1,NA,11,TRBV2,TGTGCCAGCAGTGTATTCACTGAAGCTTTCTTT,CASSVFTEAFF
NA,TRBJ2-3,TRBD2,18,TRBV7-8,TGTGCCAGCAGCTTAGCGCCTGGGCGGGAGGACCTCACAGATACGCAGTATTTT,CASSLAPGREDLTDTQYF
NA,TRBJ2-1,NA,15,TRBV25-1,TGTGCCAGCAGTGCCGGGTCCCTCACCTACAATGAGCAGTTCTTC,CASSAGSLTYNEQFF
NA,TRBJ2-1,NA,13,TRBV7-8,TGTGCCAGCAGCCCCGGGGCGGTTGGGGAGCAGTTCTTC,CASSPGAVGEQFF
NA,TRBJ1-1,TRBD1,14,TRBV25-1,TGTGCCAGCAGTGAGTTCGGGCAGGGGGCTGAAGCTTTCTTT,CASSEFGQGAEAFF
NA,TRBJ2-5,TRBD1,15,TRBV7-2,TGTGCCAGCAGATCCGGGACAGGGGAACAAGAGACCCAGTACTTC,CASRSGTGEQETQYF
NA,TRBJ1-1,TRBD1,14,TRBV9,TGTGCCAGCAGCTCCTCGACAGGGTTCACTGAAGCTTTCTTT,CASSSSTGFTEAFF
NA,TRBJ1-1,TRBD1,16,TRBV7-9,TGTGCCAGCAGCCCCCCGGGGACAGTTATGAACACTGAAGCTTTCTTT,CASSPPGTVMNTEAFF
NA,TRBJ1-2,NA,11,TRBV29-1,TGCAGCGTTGAGGCAGGGACTGGCTACACCTTC,CSVEAGTGYTF
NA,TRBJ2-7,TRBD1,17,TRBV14,TGTGCCAGCAGCCAAGATAGGAAAGGGGGCCCCCCCGACGAGCAGTACTTC,CASSQDRKGGPPDEQYF
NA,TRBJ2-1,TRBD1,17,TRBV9,TGTGCCAGCAGCGGATGGACAGGGGAGGGCCTAGGACGTGAGCAGTTCTTC,CASSGWTGEGLGREQFF
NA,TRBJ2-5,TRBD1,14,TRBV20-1,TGCAGTGCTAGAGAGGCAGGGGGCCGAGAGACCCAGTACTTC,CSAREAGGRETQYF
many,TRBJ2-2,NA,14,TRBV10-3,TGTGCCATCAGTGTGGACAAGGGGTTCGGGGAGCTGTTTTTT,CAISVDKGFGELFF
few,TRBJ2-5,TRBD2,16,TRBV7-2,TGTGCCAGCAGCTTAGGAGCGGGGGTGTCCCGTGGGACCCAGTACTTC,CASSLGAGVSRGTQYF
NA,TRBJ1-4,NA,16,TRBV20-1,TGCAGTGCTAGAGACCGACGACAGGCAACTAATGAAAAACTGTTTTTT,CSARDRRQATNEKLFF
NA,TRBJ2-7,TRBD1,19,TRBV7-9,TGTGCTAGCAGCGCCAGAAAGACAGGGGACTCCTTTCTGCCCTACGAGCAGTACTTC,CASSARKTGDSFLPYEQYF
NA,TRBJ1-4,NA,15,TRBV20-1,TGCAGTGCTCGATTGGAGGGGCAGGGAGTCGAAAAACTGTTTTTT,CSARLEGQGVEKLFF
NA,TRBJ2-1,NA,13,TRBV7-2,TGTGCCAGCAGCCTCGGGGTTTCAGGAGAGCAGTTCTTC,CASSLGVSGEQFF
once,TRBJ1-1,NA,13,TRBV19,TGTGCCAGTAGTATCGCCCGGGGGGCTGAGGCTTTCTTT,CASSIARGAEAFF
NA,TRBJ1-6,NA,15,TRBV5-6,TGTGCCAGCAGCTGGGAGACACAGGTTAATTCACCCCTCCACTTT,CASSWETQVNSPLHF
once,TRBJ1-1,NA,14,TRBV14,TGTGCCAGCAGCCAGGGACACGCGAACACTGAAGCTTTCTTT,CASSQGHANTEAFF
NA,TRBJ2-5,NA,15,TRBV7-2,TGTGCCAGCAGCGACCCTCGGGGGGCGTATGAGACCCAGTACTTC,CASSDPRGAYETQYF
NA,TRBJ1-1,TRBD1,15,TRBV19,TGTGCCAGTAGCGACCCCGGACAGGGGGCGACTGAAGCTTTCTTT,CASSDPGQGATEAFF
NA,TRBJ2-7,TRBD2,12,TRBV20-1,TGCAGTGCTGCGGGACTAGCGGGGGCCTCCAACTTC,CSAAGLAGASNF
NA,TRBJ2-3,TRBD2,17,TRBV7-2,TGTGCCAGCAGCTTAGGGGCTAGCGGGACAAGCACAGATACGCAGTATTTT,CASSLGASGTSTDTQYF
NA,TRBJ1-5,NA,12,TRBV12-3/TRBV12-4,TGTGCCAGCAGTCTCAGGGGTCAGCCCCAGCATTTT,CASSLRGQPQHF
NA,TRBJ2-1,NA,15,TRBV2,TGTGCCAGCACGATAGGGGGCCTAGCGGGCAATGAGCAGTTCTTC,CASTIGGLAGNEQFF
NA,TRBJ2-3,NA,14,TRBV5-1,TGCGCCAGCAGCCCTAGGTCTAGCACAGATACGCAGTATTTT,CASSPRSSTDTQYF
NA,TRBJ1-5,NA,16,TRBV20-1,TGCAGTGCTAGAGATGCGGGGAGGGGTGACAATCAGCCCCAGCATTTT,CSARDAGRGDNQPQHF
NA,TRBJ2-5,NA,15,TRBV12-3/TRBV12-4,TGTGCCAGCAGTTTCGCGGCCGGAACGGGAGAGACCCAGTACTTC,CASSFAAGTGETQYF
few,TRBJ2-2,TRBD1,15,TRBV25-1,TGTGCCAGCAGCTCCCGGACAGGGGGCACCGGGGAGCTGTTTTTT,CASSSRTGGTGELFF
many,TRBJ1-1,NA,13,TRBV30,TGTGCCTGGAGTGTAGGGGATGGAACTGAAGCTTTCTTT,CAWSVGDGTEAFF
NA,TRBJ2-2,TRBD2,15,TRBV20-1,TGCAGTGCCCACAGCGGGGGGAGAAACACCGGGGAGCTGTTTTTT,CSAHSGGRNTGELFF
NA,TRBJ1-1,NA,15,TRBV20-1,TGCAGTGCCTCGAGTACGGGACGGATGAACACTGAAGCTTTCTTT,CSASSTGRMNTEAFF
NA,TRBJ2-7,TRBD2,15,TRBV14,TGTGCCAGCAGCCGAGTAGCGGGGGCGCAGTACGAGCAGTACTTC,CASSRVAGAQYEQYF
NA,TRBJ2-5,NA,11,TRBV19,TGTGCCAGTAAGGCCGGCGAGACCCAGTACTTC,CASKAGETQYF
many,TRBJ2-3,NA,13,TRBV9,TGTGCCAGCAGCACCCCCGGGACTCAAACGCAGTATTTT,CASSTPGTQTQYF
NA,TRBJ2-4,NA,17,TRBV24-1,TGTGCCACCAGTGCCAGGGCTAGTGCGGAGGCCAAAAACATTCAGTACTTC,CATSARASAEAKNIQYF
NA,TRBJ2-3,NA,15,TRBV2,TGTGCCAGCAGCTTCGGGTCGACGCGGGCAGATACGCAGTATTTT,CASSFGSTRADTQYF